The 25 T cell receptor beta chains listed next were all sequenced from one sample in a study of T cells in Graves' hyperthyroidism and ophthalmopathy. The TCR beta CDR3 regions underwent amplification using RNA transcripts as the source. The study used the HTBI primer set for a first-round RT-PCR of the TCR CDR3. TCRdb processed the multiplex PCR reads anew with MiXCR; each CDR3 protein has one entry. The table has approximately 330,000 distinct CDR3 sequences, around a sixth seen once. Input material: blood. The receptor set was obtained from a woman aged 45-59 years with Graves' hyperthyroidism.

In this sample, this clonotype turned up once. The gene calls are TRBV2 and TRBJ1-2; D is unresolved. Trimming removed 6 bases at V and 13 bases at J, with 21 bases between. This CDR3 is built from 13 residues. CDR1 is SNHLY and CDR2 is FYNNEI in the germline V gene. The CDR3 DNA reads as TGTGCCAGCAGCGCAAACATGATTGAGTCTCCCACCTTC. This encodes CASSANMIESPTF.

Many counts were recorded for this clonotype. This chain connects TRBV7-2 to TRBJ2-7; D is unclear. The V end lost 5 bases, the J end lost 0 bases, and 8 bases lay between the germline ends. The germline V gene encodes CDR1 SGHTA and CDR2 FQGNSA. The CDR3 contains 13 residues. In DNA form, the CDR3 reads TGTGCCAGCAGCCCCCAGAGCTCCTACGAGCAGTACTTC. Translating it yields CASSPQSSYEQYF.

The rearrangement joins TRBV29-1 to TRBJ1-1; D possibly corresponds to TRBD1 (5 bases). The CDR3 covers 13 residues. With 6 bases removed from V and 3 bases from J, the gap between germline ends came to 14 bases. Germline CDR1 reads SQVTM; CDR2 reads ANQGSEA. CDR3: CSVIGGGDTEAFF. In DNA, the CDR3 is TGCAGCGTGATCGGTGGGGGAGACACTGAAGCTTTCTTT.

The gene calls are TRBV7-9 and TRBJ1-1, with TRBD1 identical over 7 bases. Germline CDR1 is SEHNR and CDR2 is FQNEAQ (reference sequence). Trimming at V came to 5 bases and at J to 9 bases, leaving 12 bases not matched to a gene. The CDR3 totals 14 residues. The CDR3 region has the DNA TGTGCCAGCAGCCCGACAGGGTCTGCCCCCCAAGCTTTCTTT. This translates into CASSPTGSAPQAFF.

This clonotype was seen repeatedly, ten times or more. CDR3 amino acids: CATTSGNHNEQFF. The DNA of the CDR3 is TGTGCCACCACTAGCGGGAATCACAATGAGCAGTTCTTC. This chain links TRBV6-1 with TRBJ2-1, with 10 bases identical to TRBD2. Losses at the gene ends were 10 bases for V and 5 bases for J; bases not matched to a gene: 5. The CDR3 covers 13 residues. CDR1 is MNHNS and CDR2 is SASEGT in the germline V gene.

This clonotype was picked up a small number of times. The chain links TRBV6-1 to TRBJ1-5; a possible D gene is TRBD1 (6 bases). V shed 5 bases and J shed 2 bases, with 19 bases lying between them. The CDR3 extends over 17 amino acids. Germline V gene lookup returns CDR1 MNHNS and CDR2 SASEGT. This chain's CDR3 is CASSRGARGFGNQPQHF. Written as DNA, the CDR3 is TGTGCCAGCAGTCGCGGGGCCAGGGGATTCGGCAATCAGCCCCAGCATTTT.

This clonotype was observed many times. The V gene is TRBV3-1, the J gene TRBJ2-1; 8 bases line up with TRBD2. Trimming removed 3 bases from V and 10 bases from J; junction bases left unmatched: 5. Looked up from germline, CDR1 is LGHDT and CDR2 is YNNKEL (reference sequence). CDR3 length: 13 residues. The CDR3 coding sequence is TGTGCCAGCAGCCAGAGCGGGGGTGGGGAGCAGTTCTTC. Protein product: CASSQSGGGEQFF.

The chain joins TRBV20-1 to TRBJ1-1; D gene ambiguous. The CDR3 sequence is 13 residues long. Trimming took 2 bases from V and 4 from J, leaving 11 bases between them. Germline V gives CDR1 DFQATT, CDR2 SNEGSKA (reference sequence). CDR3 region: CSARQGDGTEAFF. DNA of the CDR3: TGCAGTGCTAGACAAGGTGACGGCACTGAAGCTTTCTTT.

This clonotype was counted between two and nine times. The chain uses TRBV7-9 and TRBJ2-7; 11 bases fit TRBD1. Unmatched junction bases numbered 12, after V lost 6 bases and J lost 2 bases. Per the germline V gene, CDR1 is SEHNR and CDR2 is FQNEAQ (reference sequence). CDR3 length: 17 residues. The CDR3 coding sequence is TGTGCCAGCAGTGGACCACCGGGACAGGGGGACCCCTACGAGCAGTACTTC. Its protein is CASSGPPGQGDPYEQYF.

The chain employs TRBV7-8 and TRBJ2-1; D is perhaps TRBD1 or TRBD2 (6 bases each). Trimming stripped 8 bases from V and 9 bases from J, with 32 bases between. The CDR3 extends over 18 amino acids. Germline V gene lookup returns CDR1 SGHVS and CDR2 FQNEAQ. The CDR3 spells CASGARMVEGEVYGEQFF. The CDR3 DNA sequence: TGTGCCAGCGGAGCCCGAATGGTGGAGGGGGAGGTATATGGTGAGCAGTTCTTC.

This clonotype has at least ten counts. The V gene is TRBV5-1, the J gene TRBJ1-1; the D gene is possibly TRBD1 (6 bases). CDR3 length: 12 residues. Germline V gene data show CDR1 as SGHRS and CDR2 as YFSETQ. V was pared by 0 bases and J by 7 bases, with 7 bases between. CDR3 DNA: TGCGCCAGCAGCTTGGAAGGGGGTGAAGCTTTCTTT. Residues: CASSLEGGEAFF. Full variable domain (outside the CDR3, taken from reference TRBV5-1 and TRBJ1-1): KAGVTQTPRYLIKTRGQQVTLSCSPISGHRSVSWYQQTPGQGLQFLFEYFSETQRNKGNFPGRFSGRQFSNSRSEMNVSTLELGDSALYLCASSLEGGEAFFGQGTRLTVV.

CDR3 sequence reads: CAIRSRGATGELFF. CDR3 bases: TGTGCCATTCGAAGTAGGGGTGCCACCGGGGAGCTGTTTTTT. The rearrangement uses TRBV6-1 and TRBJ2-2; TRBD1 is a possible D gene (5 bases). Germline loops: CDR1 MNHNS, CDR2 SASEGT. V lost 10 bases and J 4 bases, leaving 16 bases between the germline ends. CDR3 length equals 14 residues.

The table lists this clonotype with many counts. The chain employs TRBV7-2 and TRBJ2-3, with 9 bases identical to TRBD1. CDR1 is SGHTA, CDR2 FQGNSA, per germline. The CDR3 is 15 amino acids. V lost 5 bases to trimming and J lost 5 bases; unmatched junction nucleotides: 8. This chain's CDR3 is CASSPGQGRGDTQYF. In nucleotides, the CDR3 is TGTGCCAGCAGCCCCGGACAGGGGAGAGGAGATACGCAGTATTTT.

This clonotype has at least ten counts. V is TRBV5-1 and J is TRBJ2-7; 12 bases are shared with TRBD2. The CDR3 totals 16 residues. In germline, CDR1 is SGHRS, CDR2 YFSETQ. V dropped 1 base and J dropped 1; count of bases not matched to a gene: 3. Here the CDR3 DNA reads TGCGCCAGCAGCTTGAGCCTAGCGGGAGGGTCCTACGAGCAGTACTTC. It encodes CASSLSLAGGSYEQYF. Variable domain in full (rest from reference TRBV5-1 and TRBJ2-7): KAGVTQTPRYLIKTRGQQVTLSCSPISGHRSVSWYQQTPGQGLQFLFEYFSETQRNKGNFPGRFSGRQFSNSRSEMNVSTLELGDSALYLCASSLSLAGGSYEQYFGPGTRLTVT.

This clonotype was seen ten or more times. V gene TRBV7-9 combines with J gene TRBJ2-5, with TRBD1 matching over 7 bases. Trimming took 1 base from V and 4 from J; bases not matched to a gene: 6. The CDR3 contains 15 residues. Germline assignment: CDR1 SEHNR and CDR2 FQNEAQ (reference sequence). CDR3 residues: CASSLGLGGGETQYF. DNA of the CDR3: TGTGCCAGCAGCTTAGGCTTAGGGGGCGGAGAGACCCAGTACTTC.

The rearrangement links TRBV10-3 to TRBJ1-6; 9 nucleotides match TRBD1. This CDR3 region has 13 residues. The germline V gene has CDR1 ENHRY and CDR2 SYGVKD. V trimming: 11 bases; J trimming: 7 bases; junction bases outside the gene matches: 6. In nucleotides, the CDR3 is TGTGCCGGATCCGGGACAGGGAATTCACCCCTCCACTTT. This sequence encodes CAGSGTGNSPLHF.

CDR3 DNA: TGTGCCAGCAGTCCGGATGGGGCTAGCAATCAGCCCCAGCATTTT. It yields the protein CASSPDGASNQPQHF. The V gene is TRBV6-2 or TRBV6-3, the J gene TRBJ1-5, with TRBD1 as a possible D gene (5 bases). This CDR3 is 15 amino acids long. In germline, CDR1 is MNHEY, CDR2 SVGEGT. V lost 5 bases and J lost 0, with 11 bases in between.

The chain links TRBV19 to TRBJ2-3; the D gene is possibly TRBD1 (5 bases). Germline CDR1 is LNHDA and CDR2 is SQIVND (reference sequence). Trimming stripped 11 bases from V and 3 bases from J, with 15 bases between. The CDR3 length is 13 residues. This CDR3 is CAAGRDLTDTQYF. CDR3 in DNA: TGTGCCGCAGGCAGGGATTTGACAGATACGCAGTATTTT.

This clonotype was picked up many times. This sequence joins TRBV5-1 and TRBJ2-7; D is unclear. The CDR3 has 14 amino acids. V dropped 2 bases and J dropped 2 bases, with 11 bases sitting between them. CDR1 SGHRS and CDR2 YFSETQ come from the germline V gene. The CDR3 DNA follows: TGCGCCAGCAGCTTCGGCAGCTCCACCTACGAGCAGTACTTC. This sequence encodes CASSFGSSTYEQYF. Drawing the rest from reference TRBV5-1 and TRBJ2-7, the complete variable domain is KAGVTQTPRYLIKTRGQQVTLSCSPISGHRSVSWYQQTPGQGLQFLFEYFSETQRNKGNFPGRFSGRQFSNSRSEMNVSTLELGDSALYLCASSFGSSTYEQYFGPGTRLTVT.

The rearrangement joins TRBV18 to TRBJ1-4; no clear D. The CDR3 runs 14 residues. From germline, CDR1 is KGHSH and CDR2 LQKENI. Deletions cut 3 bases from V and 4 bases from J, with 9 bases between. The CDR3 loop reads CASSPRMDNEKLFF. The CDR3, as DNA: TGTGCCAGCTCACCCCGGATGGATAATGAAAAACTGTTTTTT. The full variable domain, in which reference TRBV18 and TRBJ1-4 provide the parts outside the CDR3, is NAGVMQNPRHLVRRRGQEARLRCSPMKGHSHVYWYRQLPEEGLKFMVYLQKENIIDESGMPKERFSAEFPKEGPSILRIQQVVRGDSAAYFCASSPRMDNEKLFFGSGTQLSVL.

The chain uses TRBV5-8 and TRBJ2-1; D perhaps matches TRBD2 (6 bases). The CDR3 is 17 residues long. V dropped 5 bases and J dropped 6 bases, with 24 bases sitting between them. Looked up from germline, CDR1 is SGHTS and CDR2 is YDEGEE. CDR3 bases: TGTGCCAGCAGGGCCCTCGAAGGGCGGGGCGGGCTCAATGAGCAGTTCTTC. It yields the protein CASRALEGRGGLNEQFF.

This clonotype was recorded many times. The junction does not match germline at one end; this may be a read error. V is TRBV5-1 and J is TRBJ1-1, with 8 bases that match TRBD1. The CDR3 loop spans 14 amino acids. The germline gives CDR1 SGHRS, CDR2 YFSETQ. The CDR3 DNA reads TGTGCCAGCAGTAGCGGGACAGGGAACACTGAAGCTTTCTTT. Translating it yields CASSSGTGNTEAFF.

This clonotype has more than one count but fewer than ten. The V gene is TRBV28, the J gene TRBJ1-6, with D possibly matching TRBD1 (6 bases). Germline-derived CDR1 and CDR2 are MDHEN and SYDVKM. The germline V and J ends were trimmed by 6 bases and 7 bases, with 13 bases remaining between them. The CDR3 has 14 amino acids. The CDR3 coding sequence is TGTGCCAGCAGAACCGGACAGCCGAATTCACCCCTCCACTTT. Translation: CASRTGQPNSPLHF. Filled out from reference TRBV28 and TRBJ1-6, the complete variable domain reads DVKVTQSSRYLVKRTGEKVFLECVQDMDHENMFWYRQDPGLGLRLIYFSYDVKMKEKGDIPEGYSVSREKKERFSLILESASTNQTSMYLCASRTGQPNSPLHFGNGTRLTVT.

This clonotype was recorded many times. This chain uses TRBV25-1 with TRBJ2-5, with D possibly matching TRBD2 (6 bases). Trimming removed 3 bases from V and 3 bases from J, with 11 bases in between. Germline V gene sequence: CDR1 MGHDK, CDR2 SYGVNS. This CDR3 spans 14 amino acids. CDR3: CASSERGGKETQYF. The CDR3 DNA sequence: TGTGCCAGCAGTGAGCGTGGGGGGAAAGAGACCCAGTACTTC. The full variable domain, completed using reference TRBV25-1 and TRBJ2-5, is EADIYQTPRYLVIGTGKKITLECSQTMGHDKMYWYQQDPGMELHLIHYSYGVNSTEKGDLSSESTVSRIRTEHFPLTLESARPSHTSQYLCASSERGGKETQYFGPGTRLLVL.

This clonotype occurred many times. The V call is TRBV28, the J call TRBJ1-4; possible D gene TRBD1, 6 bases. CDR3 size: 14 residues. Germline lookup yields CDR1 MDHEN and CDR2 SYDVKM. The ends were cut back, 6 bases at V and 7 bases at J, with 15 bases in the middle. The CDR3 region has the DNA TGTGCCAGCAGCACCTTACAGGGTTTTGAAAAACTGTTTTTT. This gives the protein CASSTLQGFEKLFF.